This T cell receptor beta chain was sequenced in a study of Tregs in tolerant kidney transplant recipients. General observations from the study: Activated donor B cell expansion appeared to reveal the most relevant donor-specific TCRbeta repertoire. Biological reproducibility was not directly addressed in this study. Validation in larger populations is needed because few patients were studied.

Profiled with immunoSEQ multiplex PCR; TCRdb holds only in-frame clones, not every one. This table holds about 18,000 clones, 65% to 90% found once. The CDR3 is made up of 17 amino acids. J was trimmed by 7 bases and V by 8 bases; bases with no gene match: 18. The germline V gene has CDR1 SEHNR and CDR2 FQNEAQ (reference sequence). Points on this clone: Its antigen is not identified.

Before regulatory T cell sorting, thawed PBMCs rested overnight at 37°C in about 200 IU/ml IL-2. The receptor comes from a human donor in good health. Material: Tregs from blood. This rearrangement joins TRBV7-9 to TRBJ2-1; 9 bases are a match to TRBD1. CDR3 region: CASRSDRGENYWNEQFF. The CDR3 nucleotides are TGTGCCAGCCGGTCGGACAGGGGCGAGAACTACTGGAATGAGCAGTTCTTC.